The following is a T cell receptor (beta chain) sequence with its context. Antigen specificity is unknown. The CDR3 loop spans 15 amino acids. Germline values: CDR1 LGHNA, CDR2 YNFKEQ. Trimming stripped 0 bases from V and 4 bases from J, with 9 bases between. Sequencing depth was up to 500,000 reads per sample. Data came from immunoSEQ multiplex PCR; TCRdb stores just in-frame clones and leaves some out. The top ten clones hold about 7.8% of a sample with some 25,000 clones, about 67% of them seen once. This sample was taken from a study of pediatric ulcerative colitis. The study's findings and limits: Rectal pinch biopsies may include blood-derived T cells. Rectal repertoires separated controls, mild-moderate and acute severe colitis. Substantially fewer templates came from a couple of patients' blood samples.

During colonoscopy, one to two rectal pinch biopsies were collected. This sequence joins TRBV4-2 and TRBJ2-2; no firm D call. Material for sequencing was gut tissue. This receptor was obtained from a boy between 10 and 17 years old with severe ulcerative colitis. The CDR3 DNA reads as TGTGCCAGCAGCCAAGAGGGTGTAGGCACCGGGGAGCTGTTTTTT. This gives the protein CASSQEGVGTGELFF.